This TCR beta chain was sequenced for a study of CD8 T cells in ankylosing spondylitis. Germline V gives CDR1 SQVTM, CDR2 ANQGSEA. The CDR3 extends over 16 amino acids. V trimming: 3 bases; J trimming: 3 bases; junction bases outside the gene matches: 10. Turning to this clonotype: The antigen is undetermined.

Overall study results and limits: Relatively scarce in peripheral blood, disease-linked clones were CD8+.

Each CDR3 protein gets one entry after TCRdb re-called the 5' RACE reads with MiXCR. In the table there are 200,000 to 300,000 distinct CDR3 sequences, 32% of which are singletons. The sequencing sample was made of blood, either unsorted or a sorted T cell fraction (not recorded which). This sequence originates from a male donor with ankylosing spondylitis or in good health (not recorded which). The chain joins TRBV29-1 to TRBJ2-3; 9 nucleotides agree with TRBD2. CDR3 DNA sequence: TGCAGCGTTGATCCGCCAAGACTAGCGGTAACAGATACGCAGTATTTT. Amino acids: CSVDPPRLAVTDTQYF.